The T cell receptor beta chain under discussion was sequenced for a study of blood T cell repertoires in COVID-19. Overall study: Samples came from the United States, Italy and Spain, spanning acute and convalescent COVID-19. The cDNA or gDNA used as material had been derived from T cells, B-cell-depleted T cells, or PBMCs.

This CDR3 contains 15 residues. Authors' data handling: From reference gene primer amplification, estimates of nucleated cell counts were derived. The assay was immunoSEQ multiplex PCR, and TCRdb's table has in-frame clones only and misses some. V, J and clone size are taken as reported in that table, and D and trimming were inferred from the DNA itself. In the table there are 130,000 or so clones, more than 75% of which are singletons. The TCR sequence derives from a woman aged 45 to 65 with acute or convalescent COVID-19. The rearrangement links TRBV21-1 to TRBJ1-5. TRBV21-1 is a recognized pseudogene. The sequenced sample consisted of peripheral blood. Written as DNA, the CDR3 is TGTGCCAGCAGCAAAGATCGAGGACCGGGGCAGCCCCAGCATTTT. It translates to CASSKDRGPGQPQHF.